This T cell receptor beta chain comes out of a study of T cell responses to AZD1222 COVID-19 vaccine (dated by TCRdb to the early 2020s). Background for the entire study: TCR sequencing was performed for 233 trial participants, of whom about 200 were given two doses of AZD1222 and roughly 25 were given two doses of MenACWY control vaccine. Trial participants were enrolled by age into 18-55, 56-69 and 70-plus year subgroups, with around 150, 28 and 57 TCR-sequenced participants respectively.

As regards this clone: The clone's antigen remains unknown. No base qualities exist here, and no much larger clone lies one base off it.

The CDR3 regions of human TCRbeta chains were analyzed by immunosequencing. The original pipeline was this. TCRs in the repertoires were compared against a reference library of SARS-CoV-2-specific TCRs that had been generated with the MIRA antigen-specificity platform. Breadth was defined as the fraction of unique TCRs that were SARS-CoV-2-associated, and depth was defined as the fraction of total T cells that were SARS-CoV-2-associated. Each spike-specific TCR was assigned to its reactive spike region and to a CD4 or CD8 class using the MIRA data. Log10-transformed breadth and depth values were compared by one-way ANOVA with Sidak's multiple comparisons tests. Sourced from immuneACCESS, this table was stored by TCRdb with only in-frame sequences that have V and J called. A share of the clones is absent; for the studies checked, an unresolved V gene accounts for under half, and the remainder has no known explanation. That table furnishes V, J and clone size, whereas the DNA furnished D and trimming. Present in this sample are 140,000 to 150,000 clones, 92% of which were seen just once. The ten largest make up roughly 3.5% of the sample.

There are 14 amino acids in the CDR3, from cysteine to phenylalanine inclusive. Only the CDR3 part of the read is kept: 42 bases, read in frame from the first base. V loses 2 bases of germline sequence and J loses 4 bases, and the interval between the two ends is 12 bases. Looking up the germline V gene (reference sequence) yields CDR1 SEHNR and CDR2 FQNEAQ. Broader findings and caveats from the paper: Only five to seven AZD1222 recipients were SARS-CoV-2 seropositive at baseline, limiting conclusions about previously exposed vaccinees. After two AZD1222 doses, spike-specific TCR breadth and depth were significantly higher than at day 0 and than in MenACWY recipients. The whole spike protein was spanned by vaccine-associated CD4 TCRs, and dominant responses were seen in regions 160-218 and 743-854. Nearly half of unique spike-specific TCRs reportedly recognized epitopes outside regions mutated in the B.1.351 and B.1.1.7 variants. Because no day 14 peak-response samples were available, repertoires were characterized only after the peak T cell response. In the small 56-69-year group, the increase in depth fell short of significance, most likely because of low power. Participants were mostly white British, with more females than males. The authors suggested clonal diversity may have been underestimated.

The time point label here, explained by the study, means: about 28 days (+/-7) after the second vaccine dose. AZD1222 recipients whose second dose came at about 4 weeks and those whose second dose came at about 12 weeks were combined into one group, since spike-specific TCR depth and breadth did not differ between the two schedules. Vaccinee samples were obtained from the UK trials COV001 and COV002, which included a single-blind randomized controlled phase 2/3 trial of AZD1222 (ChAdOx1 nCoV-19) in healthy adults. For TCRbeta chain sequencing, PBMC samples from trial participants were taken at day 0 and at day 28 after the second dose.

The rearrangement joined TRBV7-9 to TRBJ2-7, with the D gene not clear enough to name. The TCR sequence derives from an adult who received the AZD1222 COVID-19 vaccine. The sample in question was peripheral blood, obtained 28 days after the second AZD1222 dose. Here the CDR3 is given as CASSLKQEDYEQYF. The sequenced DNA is TGTGCCAGCAGCTTAAAGCAGGAAGATTACGAGCAGTACTTC. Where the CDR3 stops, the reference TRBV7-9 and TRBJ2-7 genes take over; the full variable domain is DTGVSQNPRHKITKRGQNVTFRCDPISEHNRLYWYRQTLGQGPEFLTYFQNEAQLEKSRLLSDRFSAERPKGSFSTLEIQRTEQGDSAMYLCASSLKQEDYEQYFGPGTRLTVT.